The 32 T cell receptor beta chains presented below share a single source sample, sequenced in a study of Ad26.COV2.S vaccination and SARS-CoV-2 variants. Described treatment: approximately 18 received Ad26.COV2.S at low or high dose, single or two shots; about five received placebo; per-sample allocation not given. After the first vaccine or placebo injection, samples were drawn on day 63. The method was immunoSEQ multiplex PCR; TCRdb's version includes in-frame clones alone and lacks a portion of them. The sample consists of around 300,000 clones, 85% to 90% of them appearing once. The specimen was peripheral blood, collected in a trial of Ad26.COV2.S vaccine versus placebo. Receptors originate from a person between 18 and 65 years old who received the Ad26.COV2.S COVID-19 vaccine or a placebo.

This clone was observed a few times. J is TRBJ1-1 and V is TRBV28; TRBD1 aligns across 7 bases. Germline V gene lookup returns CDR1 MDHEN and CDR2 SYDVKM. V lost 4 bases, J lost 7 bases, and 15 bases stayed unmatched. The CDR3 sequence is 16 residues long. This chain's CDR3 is CASSYDFRDRRIEAFF. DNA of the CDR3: TGTGCCAGCAGTTATGATTTTCGGGACAGACGGATTGAAGCTTTCTTT.

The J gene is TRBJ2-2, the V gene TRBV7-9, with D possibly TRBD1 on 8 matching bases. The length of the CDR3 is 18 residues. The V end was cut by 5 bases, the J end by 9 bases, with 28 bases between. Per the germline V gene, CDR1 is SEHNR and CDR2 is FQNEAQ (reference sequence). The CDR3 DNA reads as TGTGCCAGCAGCCCGAGGGAGGGACAGGCTCGTTTGGTACGGGAGCTGTTTTTT. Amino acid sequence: CASSPREGQARLVRELFF. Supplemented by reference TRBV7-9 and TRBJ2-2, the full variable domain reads DTGVSQNPRHKITKRGQNVTFRCDPISEHNRLYWYRQTLGQGPEFLTYFQNEAQLEKSRLLSDRFSAERPKGSFSTLEIQRTEQGDSAMYLCASSPREGQARLVRELFFGEGSRLTVL.

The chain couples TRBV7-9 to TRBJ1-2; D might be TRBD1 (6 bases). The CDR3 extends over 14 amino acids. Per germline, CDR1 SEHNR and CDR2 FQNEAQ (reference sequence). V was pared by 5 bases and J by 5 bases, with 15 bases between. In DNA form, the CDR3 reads TGTGCCAGCAGCGGCCGGGGGCGAGGGTATGGCTACACCTTC. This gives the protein CASSGRGRGYGYTF.

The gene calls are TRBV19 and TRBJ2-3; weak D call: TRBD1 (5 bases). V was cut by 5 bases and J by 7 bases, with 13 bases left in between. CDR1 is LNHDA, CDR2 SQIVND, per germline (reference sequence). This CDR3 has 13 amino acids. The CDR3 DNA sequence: TGTGCCAGTAGTTCGGCAGGGAAATATACGCAGTATTTT. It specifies CASSSAGKYTQYF.

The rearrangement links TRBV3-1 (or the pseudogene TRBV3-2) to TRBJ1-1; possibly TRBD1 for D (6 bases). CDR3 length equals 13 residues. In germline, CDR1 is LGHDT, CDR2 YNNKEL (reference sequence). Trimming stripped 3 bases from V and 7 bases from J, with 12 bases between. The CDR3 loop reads CASSHEGGGEAFF. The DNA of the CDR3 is TGTGCCAGCAGCCATGAGGGAGGGGGTGAAGCTTTCTTT.

The CDR3 nucleotides read TGTGCCAGCAACGGACAGGGGTCCAATAGGCATTTT. Translated: CASNGQGSNRHF. V and J are TRBV28 and TRBJ1-5; TRBD1 matches 9 bases. Trimming removed 7 bases from V and 15 bases from J; junction bases left unmatched: 10. The germline CDR1 and CDR2 sequences are MDHEN and SYDVKM. CDR3 size: 12 residues.

The CDR3 loop is CASSLQWVTNEKLFF. Written as DNA, the CDR3 is TGTGCCAGCAGCCTCCAGTGGGTAACTAATGAAAAACTGTTTTTT. This rearrangement joins TRBV7-2 to TRBJ1-4; D unresolved. Trimming removed 5 bases at V and 1 base at J, with 11 bases between. Germline CDR1 SGHTA, CDR2 FQGNSA. The length of the CDR3 is 15 residues.

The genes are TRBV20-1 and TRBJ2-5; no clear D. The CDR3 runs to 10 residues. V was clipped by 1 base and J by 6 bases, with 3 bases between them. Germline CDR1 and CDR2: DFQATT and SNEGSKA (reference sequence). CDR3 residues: CSARGQTQYF. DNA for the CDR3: TGCAGTGCTAGAGGGCAGACCCAGTACTTC.

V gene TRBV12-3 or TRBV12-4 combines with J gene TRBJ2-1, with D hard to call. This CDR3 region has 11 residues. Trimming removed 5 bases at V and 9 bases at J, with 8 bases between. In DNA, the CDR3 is TGTGCCAGCAGTCTCCTTCCTGAGCAGTTCTTC. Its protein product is CASSLLPEQFF.

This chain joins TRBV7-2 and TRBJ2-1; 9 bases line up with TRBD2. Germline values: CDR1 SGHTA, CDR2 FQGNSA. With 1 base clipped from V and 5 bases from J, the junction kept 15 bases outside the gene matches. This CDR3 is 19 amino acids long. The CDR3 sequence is CASSLGEYWTSESNNEQFF. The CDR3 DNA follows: TGTGCCAGCAGCTTAGGCGAATATTGGACTAGCGAGTCGAACAATGAGCAGTTCTTC.

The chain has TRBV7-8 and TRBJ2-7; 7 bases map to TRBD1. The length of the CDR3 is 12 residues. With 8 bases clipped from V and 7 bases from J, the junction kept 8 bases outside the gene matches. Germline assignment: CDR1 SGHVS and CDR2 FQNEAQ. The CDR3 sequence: CASGDRDQEQYV. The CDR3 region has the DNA TGTGCCAGCGGTGACAGGGATCAAGAGCAGTACGTC.

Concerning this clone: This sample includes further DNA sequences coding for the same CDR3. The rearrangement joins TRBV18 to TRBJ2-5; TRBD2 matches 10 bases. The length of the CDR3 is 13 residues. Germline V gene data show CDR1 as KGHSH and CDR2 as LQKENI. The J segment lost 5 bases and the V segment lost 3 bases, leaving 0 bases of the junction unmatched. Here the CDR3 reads CASSPGLAETQYF. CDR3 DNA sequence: TGTGCCAGCTCACCGGGACTAGCGGAGACCCAGTACTTC.

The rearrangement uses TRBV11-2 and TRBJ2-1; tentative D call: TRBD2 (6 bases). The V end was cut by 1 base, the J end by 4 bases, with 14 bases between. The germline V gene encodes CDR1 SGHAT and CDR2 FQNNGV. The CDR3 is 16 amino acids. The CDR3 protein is CASSLGFGLQYNEQFF. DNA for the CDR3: TGTGCCAGCAGCTTAGGATTTGGACTACAATACAATGAGCAGTTCTTC.

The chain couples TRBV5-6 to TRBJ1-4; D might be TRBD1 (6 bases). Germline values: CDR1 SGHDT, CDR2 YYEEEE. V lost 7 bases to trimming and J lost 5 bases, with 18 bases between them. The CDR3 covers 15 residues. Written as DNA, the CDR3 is TGTGCCAGCTTTGAGTACGGGACATCGAATGAAAAACTGTTTTTT. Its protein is CASFEYGTSNEKLFF.

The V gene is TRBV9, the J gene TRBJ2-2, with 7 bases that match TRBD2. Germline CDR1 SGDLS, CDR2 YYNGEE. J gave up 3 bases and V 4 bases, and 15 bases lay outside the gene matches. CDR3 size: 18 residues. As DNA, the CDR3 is TGTGCCAGCAGCCCCCGAGGGGCGGGAGATTTTCACACCGGGGAGCTGTTTTTT. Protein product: CASSPRGAGDFHTGELFF.

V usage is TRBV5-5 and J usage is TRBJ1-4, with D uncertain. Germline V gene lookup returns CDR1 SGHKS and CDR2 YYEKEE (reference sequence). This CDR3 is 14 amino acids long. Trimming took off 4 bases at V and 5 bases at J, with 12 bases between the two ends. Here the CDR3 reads CASSPLDGNEKLFF. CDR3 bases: TGTGCCAGCAGCCCCCTGGATGGGAATGAAAAACTGTTTTTT.

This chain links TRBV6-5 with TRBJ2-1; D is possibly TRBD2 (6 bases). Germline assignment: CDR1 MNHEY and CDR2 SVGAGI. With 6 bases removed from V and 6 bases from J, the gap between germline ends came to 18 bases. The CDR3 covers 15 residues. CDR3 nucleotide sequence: TGTGCCAGCAGCTTACTAGCTTTAACGATCAATGAGCAGTTCTTC. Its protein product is CASSLLALTINEQFF.

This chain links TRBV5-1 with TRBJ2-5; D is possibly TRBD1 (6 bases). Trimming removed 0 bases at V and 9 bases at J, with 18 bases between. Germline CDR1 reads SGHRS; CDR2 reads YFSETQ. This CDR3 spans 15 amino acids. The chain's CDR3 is CASSLGVGSSGAQYF. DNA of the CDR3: TGCGCCAGCAGCTTGGGCGTGGGGAGCTCAGGGGCCCAGTACTTC. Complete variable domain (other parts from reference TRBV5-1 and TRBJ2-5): KAGVTQTPRYLIKTRGQQVTLSCSPISGHRSVSWYQQTPGQGLQFLFEYFSETQRNKGNFPGRFSGRQFSNSRSEMNVSTLELGDSALYLCASSLGVGSSGAQYFGPGTRLLVL.

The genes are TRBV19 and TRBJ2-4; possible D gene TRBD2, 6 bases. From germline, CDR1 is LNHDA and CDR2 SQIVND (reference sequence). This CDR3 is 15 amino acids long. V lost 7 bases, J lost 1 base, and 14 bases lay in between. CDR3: CASKEGRGAKNIQYF. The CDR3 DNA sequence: TGTGCCAGTAAGGAGGGTCGGGGGGCCAAAAACATTCAGTACTTC.

The CDR3 loop reads CASSGRASEAFF. The CDR3 nucleotides are TGTGCCAGCAGCGGGCGGGCCTCTGAAGCTTTCTTT. V and J are TRBV5-6 and TRBJ1-1; D call uncertain. V shed 4 bases and J shed 6 bases, with 10 bases lying between them. The CDR3 sequence is 12 residues long. Germline CDR1 and CDR2: SGHDT and YYEEEE.

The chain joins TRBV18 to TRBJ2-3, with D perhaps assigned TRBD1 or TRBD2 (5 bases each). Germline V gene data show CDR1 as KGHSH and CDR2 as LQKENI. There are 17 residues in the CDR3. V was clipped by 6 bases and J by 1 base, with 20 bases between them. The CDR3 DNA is TGTGCCAGCTCTCTTCGTCCCGGGGCCGAAGGCACAGATACGCAGTATTTT. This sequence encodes CASSLRPGAEGTDTQYF.

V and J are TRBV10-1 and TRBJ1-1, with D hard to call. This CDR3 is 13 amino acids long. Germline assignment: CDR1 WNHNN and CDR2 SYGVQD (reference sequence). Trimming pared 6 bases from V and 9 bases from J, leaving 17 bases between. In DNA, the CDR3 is TGCGCCAGCAGAGACACGGGAACTTTAAAAGCTTTCTTT. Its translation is CASRDTGTLKAFF.

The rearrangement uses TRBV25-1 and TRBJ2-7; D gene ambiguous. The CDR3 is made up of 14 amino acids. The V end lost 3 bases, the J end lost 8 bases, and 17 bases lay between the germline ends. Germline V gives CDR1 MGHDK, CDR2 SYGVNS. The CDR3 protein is CASSEPSLQVKQYF. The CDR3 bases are TGTGCCAGCAGTGAGCCCAGCCTCCAAGTCAAGCAGTACTTC.

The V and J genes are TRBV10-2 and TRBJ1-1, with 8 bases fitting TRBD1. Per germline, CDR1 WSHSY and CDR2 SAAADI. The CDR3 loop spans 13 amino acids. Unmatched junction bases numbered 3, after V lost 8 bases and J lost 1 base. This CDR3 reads CASGGQANTEAFF. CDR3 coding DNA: TGCGCCAGCGGGGGACAGGCGAACACTGAAGCTTTCTTT.

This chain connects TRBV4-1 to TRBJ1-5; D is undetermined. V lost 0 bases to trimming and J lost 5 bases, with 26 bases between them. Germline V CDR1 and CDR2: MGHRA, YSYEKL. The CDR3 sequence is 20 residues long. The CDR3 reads CASSQDWRMTSARKDQPQHF. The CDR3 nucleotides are TGCGCCAGCAGCCAAGACTGGAGGATGACGTCAGCGAGGAAGGATCAGCCCCAGCATTTT.

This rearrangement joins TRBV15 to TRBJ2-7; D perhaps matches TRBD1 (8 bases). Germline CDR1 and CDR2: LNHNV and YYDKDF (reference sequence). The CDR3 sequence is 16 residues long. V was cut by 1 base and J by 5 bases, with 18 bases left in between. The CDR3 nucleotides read TGTGCCACCAGCAGAGGATTCATACAGGGGGGGGACGAGCAGTACGTC. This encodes CATSRGFIQGGDEQYV.

DNA of the CDR3: TGTGCCAGTAGAGGAGGGACTACTCTCACTGAAGCTTTCTTT. This sequence encodes CASRGGTTLTEAFF. This chain connects TRBV19 to TRBJ1-1; D possibly corresponds to TRBD1 (5 bases). The CDR3 is made up of 14 amino acids. V was trimmed by 6 bases and J by 4 bases, leaving 15 bases between them. Per the germline V gene, CDR1 is LNHDA and CDR2 is SQIVND (reference sequence).

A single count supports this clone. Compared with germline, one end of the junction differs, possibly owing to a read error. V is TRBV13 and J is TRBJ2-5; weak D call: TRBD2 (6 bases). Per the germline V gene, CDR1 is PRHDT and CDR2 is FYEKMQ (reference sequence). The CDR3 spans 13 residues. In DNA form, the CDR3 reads TGTGCCAGCAGCCGCTCGACTAGACCGGCCGAGGACTTC. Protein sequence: CASSRSTRPAEDF.

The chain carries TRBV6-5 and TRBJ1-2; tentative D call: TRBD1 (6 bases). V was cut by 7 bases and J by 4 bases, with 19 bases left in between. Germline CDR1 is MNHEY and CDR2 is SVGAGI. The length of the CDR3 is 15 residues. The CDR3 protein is CASNPQGNIAYGYTF. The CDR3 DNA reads TGTGCCAGCAACCCTCAGGGGAATATAGCCTATGGCTACACCTTC.

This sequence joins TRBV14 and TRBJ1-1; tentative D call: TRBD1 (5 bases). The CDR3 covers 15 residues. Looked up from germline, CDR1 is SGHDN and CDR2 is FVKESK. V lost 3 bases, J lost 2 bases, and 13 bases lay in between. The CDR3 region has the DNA TGTGCCAGCAGCCACATCACAACAGGCAACACTGAAGCTTTCTTT. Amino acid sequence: CASSHITTGNTEAFF. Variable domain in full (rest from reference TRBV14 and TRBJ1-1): EAGVTQFPSHSVIEKGQTVTLRCDPISGHDNLYWYRRVMGKEIKFLLHFVKESKQDESGMPNNRFLAERTGGTYSTLKVQPAELEDSGVYFCASSHITTGNTEAFFGQGTRLTVV.

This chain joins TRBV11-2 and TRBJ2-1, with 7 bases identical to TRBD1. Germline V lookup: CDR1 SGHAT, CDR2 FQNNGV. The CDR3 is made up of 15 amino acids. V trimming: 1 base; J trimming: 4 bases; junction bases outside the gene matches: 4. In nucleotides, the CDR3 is TGTGCCAGCAGCTTAGTGGGACAGAAATACAATGAGCAGTTCTTC. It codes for CASSLVGQKYNEQFF.

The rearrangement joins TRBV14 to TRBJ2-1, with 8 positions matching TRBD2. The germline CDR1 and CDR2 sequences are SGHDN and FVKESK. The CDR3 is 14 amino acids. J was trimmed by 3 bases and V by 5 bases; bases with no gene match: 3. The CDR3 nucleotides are TGTGCCAGCAGCGGCGGGAGGATCTACAATGAGCAGTTCTTC. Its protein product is CASSGGRIYNEQFF.